Listed below are T cell receptor beta chains from one sample, sequenced in a study of shared clonotypes between healthy human individuals. Clones were read by immunoSEQ multiplex PCR, and TCRdb kept only the in-frame ones, dropping some. The sample records roughly 500,000 clones, almost 80% being singletons. Source material: PBMCs. These receptors came from a woman aged 40-49 years in good health. Some clones in this sample may be carry-over from other donors' samples. Both conserved end residues are part of each CDR3. D genes are given only for firm matches. Clone size appears in some rows only: once, few, many, or a class for an expanded clone.

TRBJ2-2,TRBV5-1,-,TRBD2,CASSLGVSGTNTGELFF,TGCGCCAGCAGCTTGGGAGTCAGCGGGACGAACACCGGGGAGCTGTTTTTT
TRBJ1-1,TRBV5-1,-,-,CASSPAGPGFATEAFF,TGCGCCAGCAGCCCGGCGGGACCAGGGTTTGCCACTGAAGCTTTCTTT
TRBJ1-3,TRBV15,-,-,CATSRQGSGNTIYF,TGTGCCACCAGCAGACAGGGGTCAGGAAACACCATATATTTT
TRBJ2-7,TRBV5-6,-,-,CASSLGAYEQYF,TGTGCCAGCAGCTTGGGCGCCTACGAGCAGTACTTC
TRBJ2-5,TRBV4-3,once,-,CASSQSTGRQETQYF,TGCGCCAGCAGCCAGAGTACAGGTCGCCAAGAGACCCAGTACTTC
TRBJ1-1,TRBV7-8,-,TRBD1,CASSLTTTGRVNTEAFF,TGTGCCAGCAGCTTAACCACGACAGGGAGAGTGAACACTGAAGCTTTCTTT
TRBJ1-3,TRBV10-3,-,TRBD1,CAISESPDRKSSGNTIYF,TGTGCCATCAGTGAGTCCCCGGACAGGAAGAGCTCTGGAAACACCATATATTTT
TRBJ2-7,TRBV19,-,TRBD2,CASSIPTSGGTTYEQYF,TGTGCCAGTAGTATACCGACTAGCGGGGGTACCACCTACGAGCAGTACTTC
TRBJ2-5,TRBV11-2,once,TRBD1,CASSSRKSYRGRLETQYF,TGTGCCAGCAGCTCCAGAAAGTCATACAGGGGGAGGCTGGAGACCCAGTACTTC
TRBJ1-1,TRBV7-3,-,-,CASSPSHSSTEAFF,TGTGCCAGCAGCCCTTCCCACTCGAGCACTGAAGCTTTCTTT
TRBJ2-7,TRBV6-6,-,-,CASSPQGYEQYF,TGTGCCAGCAGCCCCCAGGGCTACGAGCAGTACTTC
TRBJ2-3,TRBV12-5,few,TRBD2,CASLAGGQDTQYF,TGTGCTTCGCTAGCGGGAGGTCAAGATACGCAGTATTTT
TRBJ1-3,TRBV4-2,-,-,CASSQDRQGVSGNTIYF,TGTGCCAGCAGCCAAGATCGGCAGGGAGTCTCTGGAAACACCATATATTTT
TRBJ1-5,TRBV10-3,-,TRBD1,CATNRDRADSNQPQHF,TGTGCCACGAACCGGGACAGGGCTGATAGCAATCAGCCCCAGCATTTT
TRBJ2-4,TRBV7-9,-,TRBD1,CASSPRTGSKNIQYF,TGTGCCAGCAGCCCTAGGACAGGGTCCAAAAACATTCAGTACTTC
TRBJ2-3,TRBV6-1,-,-,CASSEEGLSTDTQYF,TGTGCCAGCAGTGAAGAGGGACTCAGCACAGATACGCAGTATTTT
TRBJ2-5,TRBV9,few,-,CASSVFGGGEETQYF,TGTGCCAGCAGCGTATTTGGGGGCGGAGAGGAGACCCAGTACTTC
TRBJ2-7,TRBV19,-,-,CASSTPGLFYEQYF,TGTGCCAGTAGTACCCCTGGACTGTTCTACGAGCAGTACTTC
TRBJ2-5,TRBV6-5,-,-,CASSYSPGQETQYF,TGTGCCAGCAGTTACTCGCCAGGACAAGAGACCCAGTACTTC
TRBJ1-6,TRBV27,once,-,CASSLSRSPLHF,TGTGCCAGCAGTTTATCGCGTTCACCCCTCCACTTT
TRBJ2-7,TRBV28,-,-,CASTGRDLFRAYF,TGTGCCAGCACCGGCCGGGACCTTTTTCGGGCGTACTTC
TRBJ2-6,TRBV29-1,-,-,CSVGITGANVLTF,TGCAGCGTTGGCATAACTGGGGCCAACGTCCTGACTTTC
TRBJ2-1,TRBV2,-,TRBD2,CASRPGLAVTYNEQFF,TGTGCCAGCAGACCCGGACTAGCGGTGACCTACAATGAGCAGTTCTTC
TRBJ2-2,TRBV5-5,-,TRBD1,CASSDEQGVNTGELFF,TGTGCCAGCAGCGACGAACAGGGGGTTAACACCGGGGAGCTGTTTTTT
TRBJ2-5,TRBV7-7,once,TRBD2,CASSPGLAGARAETQYF,TGTGCTAGCAGCCCAGGACTAGCGGGAGCCCGGGCAGAGACCCAGTACTTC
TRBJ2-5,TRBV11-3,-,-,CASSSGVGKTQYF,TGTGCCAGCAGCTCTGGGGTCGGGAAGACCCAGTACTTC
TRBJ2-7,TRBV9,-,-,CASSAGPPEDEQYF,TGTGCCAGCAGCGCGGGACCTCCAGAAGACGAGCAGTACTTC
TRBJ1-1,TRBV9,-,-,CASRERDLNTEAFF,TGTGCCAGCAGAGAGAGGGACTTGAACACTGAAGCTTTCTTT
TRBJ2-7,TRBV6-4,-,-,CASIERGGQRYEQYF,TGTGCCAGCATCGAACGGGGGGGACAGCGCTACGAGCAGTACTTC
TRBJ1-2,TRBV7-2,-,-,CASSLGPGWSGYTF,TGTGCCAGCAGCTTGGGCCCGGGTTGGAGTGGCTACACCTTC
TRBJ2-1,TRBV11-3,-,TRBD2,CASSFGLAGVVEQFF,TGTGCCAGCAGCTTCGGACTAGCGGGAGTGGTTGAGCAGTTCTTC
TRBJ2-7,TRBV2,-,TRBD2,CASSGAGTSGTYEQYF,TGTGCCAGCAGCGGGGCCGGGACTAGCGGGACCTACGAGCAGTACTTC
TRBJ1-3,TRBV10-3,-,-,CAIGVGGNTIYF,TGTGCCATTGGGGTCGGGGGAAACACCATATATTTT
TRBJ2-1,TRBV19,-,TRBD1,CASTQPDRGNEQFF,TGTGCCAGTACCCAGCCCGACAGGGGGAATGAGCAGTTCTTC
TRBJ1-1,TRBV28,-,TRBD1,CASSGQGLEGNEAFF,TGTGCCAGCAGTGGACAGGGTCTTGAAGGCAATGAAGCTTTCTTT
TRBJ1-3,TRBV9,-,TRBD1,CASSASPGGGGNTIYF,TGTGCCAGCAGCGCCAGCCCAGGGGGCGGTGGAAACACCATATATTTT
TRBJ1-5,TRBV6-6,few,TRBD1,CASSYSQGSQPQHF,TGTGCCAGCAGTTATTCACAGGGGTCGCAGCCCCAGCATTTT
TRBJ2-3,TRBV5-4,-,TRBD1,CASSFRDRLDTQYF,TGTGCCAGCAGCTTCCGGGACAGACTAGATACGCAGTATTTT
TRBJ2-2,TRBV9,-,TRBD1,CASSVGRQGTGELFF,TGTGCCAGCAGCGTAGGCCGACAGGGCACCGGGGAGCTGTTTTTT
TRBJ1-4,TRBV11-2,-,-,CASSLRGLTNEKLFF,TGTGCCAGCAGCTTACGGGGGCTAACTAATGAAAAACTGTTTTTT
TRBJ2-1,TRBV9,few,TRBD2,CASSVIGLASNEQFF,TGTGCCAGCAGCGTAATAGGACTAGCTTCCAATGAGCAGTTCTTC
TRBJ1-4,TRBV7-2,once,-,CASSRTAYEKLFF,TGTGCCAGCAGCCGGACAGCGTATGAAAAACTGTTTTTT
TRBJ2-7,TRBV7-2,-,-,CASSLSVGPYEQYF,TGTGCCAGCAGCTTATCGGTGGGCCCCTACGAGCAGTACTTC
TRBJ2-2,TRBV14,-,-,CASSQLPQGIPGELFF,TGTGCCAGCAGCCAACTCCCCCAAGGGATCCCCGGGGAGCTGTTTTTT
TRBJ2-1,TRBV27,-,-,CASRKDRYENNEQFF,TGTGCCAGCAGGAAAGACAGGTATGAGAACAATGAGCAGTTCTTC
TRBJ2-7,TRBV2,once,TRBD1,CASSMGQGQGYEQYF,TGTGCCAGTTCAATGGGACAGGGTCAAGGCTACGAGCAGTACTTC
TRBJ2-7,TRBV6-5,-,-,CASSYRRGGRHEQYF,TGTGCCAGCAGTTACCGGAGAGGAGGGCGACACGAGCAGTACTTC
TRBJ2-1,TRBV2,-,TRBD2,CASSELSGASSYNEQFF,TGTGCCAGCAGTGAACTTAGCGGGGCCAGCTCCTACAATGAGCAGTTCTTC
TRBJ2-7,TRBV13,-,TRBD2,CASSLPAGDHEQYF,TGTGCCAGCAGCTTACCAGCGGGAGACCACGAGCAGTACTTC
TRBJ2-3,TRBV9,once,TRBD2,CASSAGLAGGPGTDTQYF,TGTGCCAGCAGCGCAGGACTAGCGGGAGGGCCGGGCACAGATACGCAGTATTTT
TRBJ2-5,TRBV29-1,-,-,CSVVGGNQETQYF,TGCAGCGTTGTTGGGGGGAACCAAGAGACCCAGTACTTC
TRBJ2-5,TRBV9,-,TRBD2,CASSERGGTRSQETQYF,TGTGCCAGCAGCGAGAGGGGGGGGACTAGGTCTCAGGAGACCCAGTACTTC
TRBJ1-2,TRBV6-1,-,-,CASSENPAGEYDGYTF,TGTGCCAGCAGTGAAAATCCGGCAGGGGAGTACGATGGCTACACCTTC
TRBJ2-2,TRBV27,-,TRBD1,CASRSHPGTGLGSGELFF,TGTGCCAGCAGGTCCCACCCCGGGACAGGTTTGGGCAGCGGGGAGCTGTTTTTT
TRBJ2-7,TRBV10-2,-,TRBD2,CASSDGRLDITYEQYF,TGCGCCAGCAGTGACGGGAGGTTGGACATTACCTACGAGCAGTACTTC